This TCR beta chain was observed in a study of cytomegalovirus exposure and HLA in healthy donors. As to this clone: Its antigen remains unknown.

Broader study findings: The productive fraction for most TCR beta V segments was about 87% or about 30% in an earlier analysis. The sole available immune exposure information was CMV serostatus.

The V gene's germline CDR1 is SGHTA and CDR2 FQGNSA. The CDR3 is 14 amino acids. V lost 5 bases to trimming and J lost 7 bases; unmatched junction nucleotides: 6. This PCR relied on a set of 60 Vbeta primers and 13 Jbeta primers. Produced via immunoSEQ multiplex PCR; TCRdb's table is partial and in-frame only. The table lists roughly 48,000 clones, approximately 73% of them singletons. This sequence originates from a young man in good health and CMV-seronegative. This rearrangement joins TRBV7-2 to TRBJ1-4; 8 nucleotides align to TRBD1. The specimen sequenced was PBMCs. CDR3 in amino acids: CASSTRTGIEKLFF. The CDR3, as DNA: TGTGCCAGCAGCACCCGGACAGGGATTGAAAAACTGTTTTTT.